This T cell receptor (beta chain) was observed in a study of blood T cell repertoires in COVID-19. Participant-given clinical history determined each cohort assignment. Two negative PCRs, clearance, or symptom resolution were required of recovered Cohort 3 donors. Germline assignment: CDR1 MNHEY and CDR2 SVGAGI. The V gene end was trimmed by 4 bases and the J gene end by 4 bases; junction bases not matched to a gene: 7. The CDR3 runs to 15 residues. As originally analysed: Amplification of reference gene primers provided the estimated nucleated cell counts. Some clones are missing from TCRdb's copy, which holds only in-frame ones; the method was immunoSEQ multiplex PCR. Clone size and V and J calls were adopted from that table, with D and trimming inferred from the DNA. In the table there are 200,000 to 250,000 clones, about four fifths of which are singletons.

The rearrangement links TRBV6-5 to TRBJ1-3; TRBD1 agrees at 7 bases. The TCR sequence derives from a man aged 60-69 years who had recovered from COVID-19. Sequenced: PBMCs or T cells enriched from blood (not recorded which). CDR3 bases: TGTGCCAGCAGTTCCCCGGGACAGATGGGAAACACCATATATTTT. Protein product: CASSSPGQMGNTIYF.